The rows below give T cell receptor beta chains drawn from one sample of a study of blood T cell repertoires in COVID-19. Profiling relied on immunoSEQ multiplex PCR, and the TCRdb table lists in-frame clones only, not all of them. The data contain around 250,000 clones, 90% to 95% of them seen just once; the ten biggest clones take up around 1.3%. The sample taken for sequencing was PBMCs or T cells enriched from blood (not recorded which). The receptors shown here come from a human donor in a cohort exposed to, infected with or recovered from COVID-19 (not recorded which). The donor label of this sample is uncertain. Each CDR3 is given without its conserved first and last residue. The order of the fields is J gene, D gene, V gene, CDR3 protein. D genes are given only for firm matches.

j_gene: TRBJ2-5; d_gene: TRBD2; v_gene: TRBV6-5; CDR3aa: ASSYGGGALWETQY
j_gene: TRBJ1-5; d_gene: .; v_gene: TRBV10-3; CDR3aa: AISESSGQPQH
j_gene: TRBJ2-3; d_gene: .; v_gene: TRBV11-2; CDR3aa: ASSPQDSTDTQY
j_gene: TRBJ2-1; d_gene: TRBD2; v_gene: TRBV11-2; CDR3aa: ASNLAGPGGEQF
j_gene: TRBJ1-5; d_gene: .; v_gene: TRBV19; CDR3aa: ASSAPKYDTGIGVQPQH
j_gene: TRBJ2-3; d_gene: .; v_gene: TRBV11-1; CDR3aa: ASGGPGRNTQY
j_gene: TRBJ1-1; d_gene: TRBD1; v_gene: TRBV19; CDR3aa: ASSSRTGGGTEAF
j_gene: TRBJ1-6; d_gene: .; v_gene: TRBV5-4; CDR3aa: ASSLQGATNSPLH
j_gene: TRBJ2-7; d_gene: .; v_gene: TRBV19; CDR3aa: AVPTRADSYEQY
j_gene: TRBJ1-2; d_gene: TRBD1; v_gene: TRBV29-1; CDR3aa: SVGAGTGGSYGYT
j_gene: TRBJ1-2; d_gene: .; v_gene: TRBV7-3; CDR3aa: ASSTKRVGWEGYT
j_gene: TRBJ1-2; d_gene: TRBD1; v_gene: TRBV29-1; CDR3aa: SARGQGAFGYT
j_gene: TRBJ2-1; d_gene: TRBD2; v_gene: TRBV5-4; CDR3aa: ASSSGTSGFYNEQF
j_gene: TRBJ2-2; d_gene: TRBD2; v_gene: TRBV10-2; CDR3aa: ASTQSGGNTGELF
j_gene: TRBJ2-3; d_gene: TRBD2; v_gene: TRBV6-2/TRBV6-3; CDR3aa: ASSYLAGEPDTQY
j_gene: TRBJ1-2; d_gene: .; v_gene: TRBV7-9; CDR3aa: ASSLWNRDTRHYGYT
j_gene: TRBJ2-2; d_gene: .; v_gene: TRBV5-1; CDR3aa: ASSLRDSNTGELF
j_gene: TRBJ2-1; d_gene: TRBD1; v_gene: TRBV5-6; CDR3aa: ASSLSTGAYNEQF
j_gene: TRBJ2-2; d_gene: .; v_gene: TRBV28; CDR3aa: ASKLNTGELF
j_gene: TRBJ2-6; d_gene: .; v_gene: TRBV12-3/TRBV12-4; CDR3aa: ASSSTGANVLT
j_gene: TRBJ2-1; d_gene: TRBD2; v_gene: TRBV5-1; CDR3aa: ASSLRGGAYEQF
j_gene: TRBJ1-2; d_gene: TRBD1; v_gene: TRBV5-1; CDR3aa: ASSAQTAKGAHGYT
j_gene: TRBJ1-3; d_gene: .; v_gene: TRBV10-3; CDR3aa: AHSAGTRSGNTIY
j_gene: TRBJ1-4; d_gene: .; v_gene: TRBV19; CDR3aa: ASSSGGATNEKLF
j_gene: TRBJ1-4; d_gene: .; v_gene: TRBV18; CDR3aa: ASSPGGGAGEKLF
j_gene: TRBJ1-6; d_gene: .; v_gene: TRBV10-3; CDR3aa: AISESLHRRGVPGVH
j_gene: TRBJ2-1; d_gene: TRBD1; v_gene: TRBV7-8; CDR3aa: ASSFSGTGGVNEQF
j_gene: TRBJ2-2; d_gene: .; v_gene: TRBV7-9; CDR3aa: AIPQGNTNTGELF
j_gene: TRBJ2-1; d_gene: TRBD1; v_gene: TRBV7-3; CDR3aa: ASSLTTGGSYNEQF
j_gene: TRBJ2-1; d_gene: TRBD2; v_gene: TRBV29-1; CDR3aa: SVGAGTSKNEQF
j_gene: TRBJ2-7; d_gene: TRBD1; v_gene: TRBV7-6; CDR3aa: ASSLEDRVHEQY
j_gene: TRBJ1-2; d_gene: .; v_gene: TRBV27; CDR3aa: ASSSVLRGNGYT
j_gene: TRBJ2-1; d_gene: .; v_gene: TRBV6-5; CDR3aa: ASSYGGKEQF
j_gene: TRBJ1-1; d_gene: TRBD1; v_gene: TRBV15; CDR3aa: ATSSPDRGLNTEAF
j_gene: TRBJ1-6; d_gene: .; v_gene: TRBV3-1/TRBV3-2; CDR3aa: ASSQGTSYNSPLH
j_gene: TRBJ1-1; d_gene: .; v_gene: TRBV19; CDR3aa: ASSIRHGGGTEAF
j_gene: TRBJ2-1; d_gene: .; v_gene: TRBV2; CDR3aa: ASTIYNEQF
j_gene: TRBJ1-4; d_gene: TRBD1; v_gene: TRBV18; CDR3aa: ASSRVQSTGAKNEKLF
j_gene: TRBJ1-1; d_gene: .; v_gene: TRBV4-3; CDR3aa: ASSQDRAGEKAF
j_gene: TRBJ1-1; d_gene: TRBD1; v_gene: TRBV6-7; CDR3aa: ASRPVTTGGEGSPEAF
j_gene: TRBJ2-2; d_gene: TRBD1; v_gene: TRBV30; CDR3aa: AWFDRGHGGELF
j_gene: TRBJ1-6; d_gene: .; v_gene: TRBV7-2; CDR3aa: ASSLLGGGNNSPLH
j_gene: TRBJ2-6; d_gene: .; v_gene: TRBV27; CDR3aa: ASRYRAAGANVLT
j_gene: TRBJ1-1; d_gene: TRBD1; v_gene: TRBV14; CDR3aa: ASSQDTLGQEAF